The 26 T cell receptor beta chains below were found in one sample sequenced in a study of shared clonotypes between healthy human individuals. Method: immunoSEQ multiplex PCR; TCRdb's copy keeps in-frame clones and lacks some. This table has about 2 million clones, 95% appearing once. The sample was naive CD4+ T cells sorted from blood. Noted subset: CD45RA+ positively selected. The receptors shown here come from a man aged 18 to 35 in good health.

This chain connects TRBV5-1 to TRBJ2-1; D is unclear. CDR1 is SGHRS, CDR2 YFSETQ, per germline. The germline V and J ends were trimmed by 0 bases and 3 bases, with 10 bases remaining between them. The CDR3 loop spans 15 amino acids. This chain's CDR3 is CASSLVRSGYNEQFF. The DNA of the CDR3 is TGCGCCAGCAGCTTGGTGAGGTCTGGCTACAATGAGCAGTTCTTC.

This rearrangement joins TRBV9 to TRBJ2-1; either TRBD1 or TRBD2 may supply D (5 bases each). The V and J ends lost 4 bases and 7 bases respectively, with 18 bases between them. Germline V gene sequence: CDR1 SGDLS, CDR2 YYNGEE. This CDR3 region has 15 residues. CDR3 bases: TGTGCCAGCAGCCTACTGGGGGTCATTAGGAATGAGCAGTTCTTC. It translates to CASSLLGVIRNEQFF.

V usage is TRBV14 and J usage is TRBJ2-6; D call uncertain. CDR3 length: 15 residues. V was trimmed by 5 bases and J by 8 bases, leaving 16 bases between them. The germline V gene has CDR1 SGHDN and CDR2 FVKESK. CDR3 nucleotides: TGTGCCAGCAGCTTCGGACGTCAAAGGACCAACGTCCTGACTTTC. This sequence encodes CASSFGRQRTNVLTF.

The chain has TRBV13 and TRBJ2-3, with 7 bases aligning to TRBD1. This CDR3 is 14 amino acids long. J lost 2 bases, V lost 5 bases, and 4 bases had no gene match. CDR1 and CDR2 (germline): PRHDT, FYEKMQ (reference sequence). The CDR3 bases are TGTGCCAGCAGCACCGGGACAGACACAGATACGCAGTATTTT. Translating it yields CASSTGTDTDTQYF.

The genes are TRBV7-3 and TRBJ2-2; weak D call: TRBD1 (6 bases). The length of the CDR3 is 14 residues. Germline V gene lookup returns CDR1 SGHTA and CDR2 FQGTGA. V lost 1 base and J lost 3, with 6 bases in between. CDR3: CASSLNRDTGELFF. As DNA, the CDR3 is TGTGCCAGCAGCTTAAACAGGGACACCGGGGAGCTGTTTTTT.

In the case of this clone: Since the CDR3 does not end with the conserved phenylalanine or tryptophan, this likely comes from a read error. V gene TRBV7-2 combines with J gene TRBJ1-6; TRBD1 is a possible D gene (6 bases). Germline CDR1 and CDR2: SGHTA and FQGNSA. The CDR3 sequence is 17 residues long. V lost 4 bases to trimming and J lost 3 bases, with 16 bases between them. The CDR3 sequence: CASSYDPQGYYNSPLHL. The CDR3 DNA is TGTGCCAGCAGCTACGACCCACAGGGCTACTATAATTCACCCCTCCACCTT.

About this clone: Other nucleotide sequences from this sample produce the same CDR3. The genes are TRBV30 and TRBJ1-5; D might be TRBD1 (5 bases). V gave up 0 bases and J gave up 4 bases, with 13 bases separating them. The CDR3 totals 15 residues. The germline gives CDR1 GTSNPN, CDR2 SVGIG (reference sequence). CDR3: CAWSVPGTLNQPQHF. The CDR3 DNA is TGTGCCTGGAGTGTACCCGGGACCCTAAATCAGCCCCAGCATTTT. The variable domain in full, completed from reference TRBV30 and TRBJ1-5, reads SQTIHQWPATLVQPVGSPLSLECTVEGTSNPNLYWYRQAAGRGLQLLFYSVGIGQISSEVPQNLSASRPQDRQFILSSKKLLLSDSGFYLCAWSVPGTLNQPQHFGDGTRLSIL.

This chain joins TRBV4-3 and TRBJ2-2, with D possibly TRBD1 on 6 matching bases. Per the germline V gene, CDR1 is LGHNA and CDR2 is YSLEER. This CDR3 contains 16 residues. V dropped 2 bases and J dropped 0 bases, with 10 bases sitting between them. The DNA for the CDR3 is TGCGCCAGCAGCCAAAAAACAGGGACGAACACCGGGGAGCTGTTTTTT. This gives the protein CASSQKTGTNTGELFF.

The V gene is TRBV29-1, the J gene TRBJ1-2; no firm D call. The CDR3 consists of 13 residues. Deletions cut 6 bases from V and 8 bases from J, with 19 bases between. CDR1 and CDR2 (germline): SQVTM, ANQGSEA. In nucleotides, the CDR3 is TGCAGCGTAACCTACGGGGAAAGGGCGGGCTACACCTTC. Amino acid sequence: CSVTYGERAGYTF.

To note about this clone: At the DNA level, this CDR3 is encoded by other sequences in the same sample as well. The chain carries TRBV6-6 and TRBJ2-7, with no clear D. Trimming removed 5 bases at V and 0 bases at J, with 14 bases between. The CDR3 is 15 amino acids. The germline gives CDR1 MNHNY, CDR2 SVGAGI (reference sequence). In DNA form, the CDR3 reads TGTGCCAGCAGTCCCCCTCGAGGACCCTCCTACGAGCAGTACTTC. Protein sequence: CASSPPRGPSYEQYF.

In DNA, the CDR3 is TGTGCCAGCTCACCCGGGACAGGGGGGGGTAATTCACCCCTCCACTTT. Encoded protein: CASSPGTGGGNSPLHF. The V call is TRBV18, the J call TRBJ1-6; 11 positions agree with TRBD1. Per the germline V gene, CDR1 is KGHSH and CDR2 is LQKENI. This CDR3 is built from 16 residues. The trim removed 3 bases at V and 6 bases at J, leaving 4 bases unmatched.

The rearrangement joins TRBV30 to TRBJ2-5; TRBD2 agrees at 7 bases. Germline-derived CDR1 and CDR2 are GTSNPN and SVGIG (reference sequence). The V segment lost 0 bases and the J segment 2 bases; nucleotides outside the gene matches: 12. CDR3 length: 17 residues. The CDR3 loop reads CAWSVLLQTSLQETQYF. Written as DNA, the CDR3 is TGTGCCTGGAGTGTTCTTTTACAGACTAGCTTGCAAGAGACCCAGTACTTC.

This clone appeared once. The sample contains more than one DNA sequence encoding this CDR3. The CDR3 nucleotides are TGTGCCAGCAGCCGGGGGGGTCCAACAGATACGCAGTATTTT. Protein product: CASSRGGPTDTQYF. The chain has TRBV9 and TRBJ2-3, with 8 positions matching TRBD2. The CDR3 is made up of 14 amino acids. After removal of 4 bases from V and 3 bases from J, the junction contained 4 bases not matched to a gene. The V gene's germline CDR1 is SGDLS and CDR2 YYNGEE.

The chain employs TRBV7-2 and TRBJ2-7, with 16 bases identical to TRBD2. The CDR3 has 17 amino acids. Per germline, CDR1 SGHTA and CDR2 FQGNSA. The V gene end was trimmed by 7 bases and the J gene end by 6 bases; junction bases not matched to a gene: 12. CDR3 coding DNA: TGTGCCAGCACCGAGCCGGGACTAGCGGGAGGGCTCGGCGAGCAGTACTTC. It specifies CASTEPGLAGGLGEQYF.

V gene TRBV28 combines with J gene TRBJ1-2; D perhaps matches TRBD1 (5 bases). V was trimmed by 2 bases and J by 3 bases, leaving 13 bases between them. The CDR3 runs 15 residues. CDR1 is MDHEN, CDR2 SYDVKM, per germline. The CDR3 bases are TGTGCCAGCAGTTTAGCGGGAAGGGGATACTATGGCTACACCTTC. Protein product: CASSLAGRGYYGYTF.

J is TRBJ2-7 and V is TRBV2; TRBD2 agrees at 8 bases. The CDR3 runs 15 residues. Losses at the gene ends were 1 base for V and 3 bases for J; bases not matched to a gene: 5. In germline, CDR1 is SNHLY, CDR2 FYNNEI. As DNA, the CDR3 is TGTGCCAGCAGTGAAGGAAAGCGGGAGATCTACGAGCAGTACTTC. This translates into CASSEGKREIYEQYF.

CDR3 nucleotide sequence: TGTGCCAGCTCCCGACAGGGGGCTAGTCAGCCCCAGCATTTT. Protein: CASSRQGASQPQHF. The chain recombines TRBV18 with TRBJ1-5; 10 bases fit TRBD1. V was clipped by 6 bases and J by 6 bases; unmatched bases: 5. CDR1 KGHSH and CDR2 LQKENI come from the germline V gene. The CDR3 has 14 amino acids.

The chain employs TRBV7-9 and TRBJ1-2, with a tentative D call TRBD1 (6 bases). V gave up 4 bases and J gave up 1 base, with 16 bases separating them. CDR1 and CDR2 from the germline V gene are SEHNR and FQNEAQ (reference sequence). The CDR3 has 16 amino acids. CDR3 loop: CASSSWRGGLNYGYTF. The CDR3 DNA is TGTGCCAGCAGCTCCTGGCGGGGGGGCCTTAACTATGGCTACACCTTC. The variable domain in full, with the rest retrieved from reference TRBV7-9 and TRBJ1-2, is DTGVSQNPRHKITKRGQNVTFRCDPISEHNRLYWYRQTLGQGPEFLTYFQNEAQLEKSRLLSDRFSAERPKGSFSTLEIQRTEQGDSAMYLCASSSWRGGLNYGYTFGSGTRLTVV.

This clone was detected a few times. The chain links TRBV5-1 to TRBJ2-3; D call uncertain. Per germline, CDR1 SGHRS and CDR2 YFSETQ. The germline V and J ends were trimmed by 1 base and 0 bases, with 6 bases remaining between them. CDR3 length: 14 residues. The CDR3: CASSLTHSTDTQYF. The CDR3 DNA sequence: TGCGCCAGCAGCTTGACCCACAGCACAGATACGCAGTATTTT.

The chain combines TRBV5-1 with TRBJ1-2, with a possible D match to TRBD1 (5 bases). CDR1 SGHRS and CDR2 YFSETQ come from the germline V gene. V gave up 4 bases and J gave up 0 bases, with 10 bases separating them. The CDR3 is made up of 14 amino acids. This CDR3 is CASSGDGANYGYTF. The CDR3, as DNA: TGCGCCAGCAGCGGGGACGGAGCTAACTATGGCTACACCTTC.

V and J are TRBV13 and TRBJ2-6; D might be TRBD1 (5 bases). The V and J ends lost 6 bases and 0 bases respectively, with 18 bases between them. Germline V gives CDR1 PRHDT, CDR2 FYEKMQ (reference sequence). The CDR3 runs 18 residues. The DNA of the CDR3 is TGTGCCAGCAGTCAGCAGGGAATAAAATACTCTGGGGCCAACGTCCTGACTTTC. This encodes CASSQQGIKYSGANVLTF.

V gene TRBV10-3 combines with J gene TRBJ2-7; 7 bases map to TRBD2. The CDR3 has 13 residues. Trimming at V came to 5 bases and at J to 0 bases, leaving 1 base not matched to a gene. Looked up from germline, CDR1 is ENHRY and CDR2 is SYGVKD. CDR3 residues: CAISLADSYEQYF. The DNA for the CDR3 is TGTGCCATCAGTCTAGCGGACTCCTACGAGCAGTACTTC.

About this clone: This sample also contains other DNA sequences that code for the same CDR3. The chain has TRBV5-1 and TRBJ2-4; D is unresolved. Germline lookup yields CDR1 SGHRS and CDR2 YFSETQ. Trimming pared 0 bases from V and 0 bases from J, leaving 4 bases between. There are 14 residues in the CDR3. This chain's CDR3 is CASSLGLAKNIQYF. The CDR3, as DNA: TGCGCCAGCAGCTTGGGTCTAGCCAAAAACATTCAGTACTTC.

V gene TRBV6-1 combines with J gene TRBJ1-6; a possible D gene is TRBD1 (5 bases). V dropped 4 bases and J dropped 2 bases, with 12 bases sitting between them. The CDR3 contains 16 residues. CDR1 is MNHNS, CDR2 SASEGT, per germline. Written as DNA, the CDR3 is TGTGCCAGCAGTGCCCTGGGGACCACCTATAATTCACCCCTCCACTTT. It is translated as CASSALGTTYNSPLHF.

The chain employs TRBV11-2 and TRBJ2-1, with TRBD2 matching over 12 bases. This CDR3 has 15 residues. The junction had 3 bases not matched to a gene; V was cut back by 1 base and J by 8 bases. Germline V gene data show CDR1 as SGHAT and CDR2 as FQNNGV. CDR3 amino acids: CASSLASGRGHEQFF. The DNA of the CDR3 is TGTGCCAGCAGCTTAGCTAGCGGGAGGGGCCATGAGCAGTTCTTC.

The chain uses TRBV6-6 and TRBJ1-1; 8 positions match TRBD1. This CDR3 is built from 15 residues. Looked up from germline, CDR1 is MNHNY and CDR2 is SVGAGI (reference sequence). The trim removed 4 bases at V and 4 bases at J, leaving 8 bases unmatched. Here the CDR3 reads CASSLDRGAGTEAFF. The CDR3 DNA sequence: TGTGCCAGCAGTTTAGACAGGGGCGCGGGCACTGAAGCTTTCTTT.